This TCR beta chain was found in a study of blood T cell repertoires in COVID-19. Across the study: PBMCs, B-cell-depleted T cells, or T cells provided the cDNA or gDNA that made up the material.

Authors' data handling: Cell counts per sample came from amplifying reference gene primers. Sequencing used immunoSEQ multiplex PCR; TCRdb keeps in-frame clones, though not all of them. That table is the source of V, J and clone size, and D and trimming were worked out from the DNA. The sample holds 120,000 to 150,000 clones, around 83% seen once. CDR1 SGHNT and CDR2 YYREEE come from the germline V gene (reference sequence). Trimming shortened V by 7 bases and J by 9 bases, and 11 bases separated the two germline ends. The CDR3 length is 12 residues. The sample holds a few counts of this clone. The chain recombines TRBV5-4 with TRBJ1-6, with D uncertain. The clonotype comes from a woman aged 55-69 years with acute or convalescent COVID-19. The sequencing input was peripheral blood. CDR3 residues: CASGWEISPLHF. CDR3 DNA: TGTGCCAGCGGCTGGGAGATTTCACCCCTCCACTTT.